The 21 T cell receptor beta chains in this list originate from one sample, sequenced in a study of metastatic and nonmetastatic thyroid tumors. TCRdb used MiXCR to call clones anew from the PCR reads. The sample consists of roughly 8,400 clones, about 30% of them appearing once. Ahead of thyroid surgery, no patient had received treatment of any kind. Sequenced sample: tumor tissue. Receptors were obtained from a female donor with papillary thyroid cancer or a benign thyroid nodule (not recorded which). Some clones in this sample may be carry-over from other donors' samples.

This clone was counted a few times. The J gene is TRBJ2-3, the V gene TRBV28; TRBD2 matches 7 bases. CDR3 length: 16 amino acids. Germline CDR1 reads MDHEN; CDR2 reads SYDVKM. Trimming cost V 3 bases and J 2 bases; bases outside gene matches: 8. This CDR3 is CASSLRGREITDTQYF. Written as DNA, the CDR3 is TGTGCCAGCAGTTTGCGAGGGAGGGAGATCACAGATACGCAGTATTTT.

This clone was observed many times. Being one base from a much bigger clone, this may be a read error. Other DNA sequences in the sample encode the same CDR3. The chain recombines TRBV7-3 with TRBJ2-3; no definite D call. Trimming pared 6 bases from V and 4 bases from J, leaving 14 bases between. The germline CDR1 and CDR2 sequences are SGHTA and FQGTGA. The CDR3 runs 14 residues. CDR3 sequence reads: CASSLKSPPDTQYF. The CDR3 DNA follows: TGTGCCAGCAGTCTCAAATCCCCCCCAGATACGCAGTATTTT.

This clone was seen a few times. The chain carries TRBV28 and TRBJ1-5, with a possible D match to TRBD1 (5 bases). The CDR3 sequence is 16 residues long. The ends were cut back, 6 bases at V and 3 bases at J, with 18 bases in the middle. Germline V gene data show CDR1 as MDHEN and CDR2 as SYDVKM. The CDR3: CASRGDWGRVNQPQHF. DNA of the CDR3: TGTGCCAGCAGGGGGGATTGGGGAAGGGTCAATCAGCCCCAGCATTTT.

The chain uses TRBV6-2 or TRBV6-3 and TRBJ1-6; D gene ambiguous. The V end lost 2 bases, the J end lost 7 bases, and 9 bases lay between the germline ends. This CDR3 is built from 14 residues. Germline V gene lookup returns CDR1 MNHEY and CDR2 SVGEGT. CDR3 sequence: CASSYPLFNSPLHF. The CDR3 nucleotides read TGTGCCAGCAGTTACCCCCTCTTCAATTCACCCCTCCACTTT.

This clone counts as medium-sized. The chain links TRBV4-1 to TRBJ2-3, with D possibly matching TRBD1 (5 bases). CDR1 MGHRA and CDR2 YSYEKL come from the germline V gene. Trimming removed 2 bases at V and 1 base at J, with 10 bases between. The CDR3 length is 15 residues. CDR3 loop: CASSQYVGRTDTQYF. The CDR3 bases are TGCGCCAGCAGCCAATATGTGGGGCGCACAGATACGCAGTATTTT.

The chain employs TRBV12-3 or TRBV12-4 and TRBJ2-1, with D hard to call. The CDR3 is 11 amino acids. Trimming pared 6 bases from V and 13 bases from J, leaving 13 bases between. The CDR3 loop is CASSPNRVQFF. The CDR3 DNA is TGTGCCAGCAGCCCTAATAGAGTTCAGTTCTTC.

Judged by abundance, this clone is medium-sized. The chain is built from TRBV6-2 or TRBV6-3 and TRBJ1-1; D remains unclear. Germline values: CDR1 MNHEY, CDR2 SVGEGT. The CDR3 has 14 amino acids. Trimming cost V 2 bases and J 1 base, with 8 bases left between them. The CDR3 coding sequence is TGTGCCAGCAGTTACAGACGGCGGAACACTGAAGCTTTCTTT. This sequence encodes CASSYRRRNTEAFF.

J is TRBJ2-7 and V is TRBV6-1; 7 bases match TRBD2. The trim removed 10 bases at V and 6 bases at J, leaving 9 bases unmatched. Germline CDR1 is MNHNS and CDR2 is SASEGT. The CDR3 runs 12 residues. This CDR3 is CAIRDYSGEQYF. The CDR3 DNA sequence: TGTGCCATCAGGGACTACTCCGGCGAGCAGTACTTC.

The chain joins TRBV6-1 to TRBJ1-2, with a tentative D call TRBD1 (6 bases). Germline V gene sequence: CDR1 MNHNS, CDR2 SASEGT. The ends were cut back, 8 bases at V and 8 bases at J, with 18 bases in the middle. CDR3 size: 13 residues. The CDR3: CASSGWGAGGYTF. CDR3 DNA: TGTGCCAGCTCCGGGTGGGGGGCGGGAGGCTACACCTTC.

This clone has just one count. The chain recombines TRBV20-1 with TRBJ1-2; D is possibly TRBD1 (5 bases). V lost 5 bases and J 3 bases, leaving 16 bases between the germline ends. The CDR3 is 14 amino acids. Germline lookup yields CDR1 DFQATT and CDR2 SNEGSKA (reference sequence). In DNA, the CDR3 is TGCAGTGCTCCATGGGGGGAGAGTGACTATGGCTACACCTTC. Translation: CSAPWGESDYGYTF.

This clone was counted between two and nine times. The J gene is TRBJ1-1, the V gene TRBV11-3; possibly TRBD1 for D (6 bases). The CDR3 extends over 14 amino acids. V gave up 5 bases and J gave up 1 base, with 11 bases separating them. The germline V gene encodes CDR1 SGHNT and CDR2 YENEEA. CDR3 residues: CASSLGGPNTEAFF. CDR3 coding DNA: TGTGCCAGCAGCCTCGGGGGCCCGAACACTGAAGCTTTCTTT.

This clone was found a few times. The rearrangement links TRBV20-1 to TRBJ2-7, with 12 bases matching TRBD2. With 6 bases clipped from V and 0 bases from J, the junction kept 9 bases outside the gene matches. The CDR3 extends over 16 amino acids. Germline V lookup: CDR1 DFQATT, CDR2 SNEGSKA (reference sequence). In DNA form, the CDR3 reads TGCAGTGCCCGACCCTCGACTAGCGGGAGCTCCTACGAGCAGTACTTC. It is translated as CSARPSTSGSSYEQYF.

This clone is labeled as medium-sized. The chain combines TRBV6-1 with TRBJ1-6; D might be TRBD1 (5 bases). CDR3 length: 15 residues. V was cut by 6 bases and J by 6 bases, with 15 bases left in between. Germline V CDR1 and CDR2: MNHNS, SASEGT. CDR3 nucleotides: TGTGCCAGCAGGGCCGTGGGGGGTCCTAATTCACCCCTCCACTTT. It is translated as CASRAVGGPNSPLHF.

The V and J genes are TRBV20-1 and TRBJ1-5; D gene ambiguous. The CDR3 is made up of 13 amino acids. Germline CDR1 and CDR2: DFQATT and SNEGSKA (reference sequence). The V end was cut by 1 base, the J end by 7 bases, with 11 bases between. The CDR3 DNA follows: TGCAGTGCTAGAGTGGACCCGGCCCAGCCCCAGCATTTT. Protein product: CSARVDPAQPQHF.

This clone is medium-sized (0.01 to 0.1%). The sample carries other DNA sequences with the same CDR3. CDR3 nucleotide sequence: TGTGCCAGCAGCTCCCTACTAGCGGGATATACCGAGCAGTACTTC. It yields the protein CASSSLLAGYTEQYF. The J gene is TRBJ2-7, the V gene TRBV7-2, with TRBD2 identical over 10 bases. V lost 4 bases and J lost 6; bases outside the gene matches: 9. Per germline, CDR1 SGHTA and CDR2 FQGNSA. This CDR3 contains 15 residues.

This sequence joins TRBV28 and TRBJ2-2, with 8 bases fitting TRBD1. Germline V gene lookup returns CDR1 MDHEN and CDR2 SYDVKM. J gave up 2 bases and V 0 bases, and 8 bases lay outside the gene matches. CDR3 length: 18 amino acids. The CDR3 protein is CASSLWDRVYTNTGELFF. CDR3 bases: TGTGCCAGCAGTTTATGGGACAGGGTCTATACAAACACCGGGGAGCTGTTTTTT. Complete variable domain (other parts from reference TRBV28 and TRBJ2-2): DVKVTQSSRYLVKRTGEKVFLECVQDMDHENMFWYRQDPGLGLRLIYFSYDVKMKEKGDIPEGYSVSREKKERFSLILESASTNQTSMYLCASSLWDRVYTNTGELFFGEGSRLTVL.

At least ten counts were recorded for this clone. V gene TRBV27 combines with J gene TRBJ2-3; TRBD1 is a possible D gene (6 bases). This CDR3 region has 14 residues. V lost 7 bases and J 2 bases, leaving 13 bases between the germline ends. Per the germline V gene, CDR1 is MNHEY and CDR2 is SMNVEV (reference sequence). CDR3 protein: CASTLGTHTDTQYF. In nucleotides, the CDR3 is TGTGCCAGCACCCTCGGGACACACACAGATACGCAGTATTTT.

This clone is medium-sized (0.01 to 0.1%). The genes are TRBV6-1 and TRBJ2-4, with TRBD1 matching over 7 bases. The V gene's germline CDR1 is MNHNS and CDR2 SASEGT. CDR3 length: 15 amino acids. Trimming at V came to 5 bases and at J to 6 bases, leaving 10 bases not matched to a gene. The CDR3 nucleotides read TGTGCCAGCAGTCCTCCGACAGGGCTCGGAAACATTCAGTACTTC. Its translation: CASSPPTGLGNIQYF.

V gene TRBV30 combines with J gene TRBJ2-1; D ambiguous. This CDR3 spans 13 amino acids. The V end was cut by 4 bases, the J end by 5 bases, with 12 bases between. The germline V gene encodes CDR1 GTSNPN and CDR2 SVGIG (reference sequence). CDR3 amino acids: CAWKSGRDNEQFF. The CDR3 DNA reads as TGTGCCTGGAAATCCGGGCGCGACAATGAGCAGTTCTTC.

This clone is labeled medium-sized. The chain combines TRBV5-1 with TRBJ1-2, with a possible D match to TRBD1 (5 bases). This CDR3 contains 16 residues. Trimming left V 0 bases short and J 1 base short, with 13 bases between. Germline CDR1 SGHRS, CDR2 YFSETQ. CDR3 amino acids: CASSLGDGILNYGYTF. Written as DNA, the CDR3 is TGCGCCAGCAGCTTGGGGGACGGGATACTTAACTATGGCTACACCTTC.

Judged by abundance, this clone is large (0.1 to 1%). The CDR3 protein is CASSQLASDTQYF. The CDR3 region has the DNA TGTGCCAGCTCACAATTAGCGTCAGATACGCAGTATTTT. The chain has TRBV18 and TRBJ2-3, with a possible D match to TRBD2 (5 bases). V was trimmed by 4 bases and J by 4 bases, leaving 9 bases between them. Germline V gene lookup returns CDR1 KGHSH and CDR2 LQKENI. CDR3 size: 13 residues. Drawing the rest from reference TRBV18 and TRBJ2-3, the complete variable domain is NAGVMQNPRHLVRRRGQEARLRCSPMKGHSHVYWYRQLPEEGLKFMVYLQKENIIDESGMPKERFSAEFPKEGPSILRIQQVVRGDSAAYFCASSQLASDTQYFGPGTRLTVL.